The clone carrying this T cell receptor beta chain turned up a few times. Germline-derived CDR1 and CDR2 are MDHEN and SYDVKM. The CDR3 spans 13 residues. Deletions cut 3 bases from V and 6 bases from J, with 10 bases between. TCRdb reprocessed the 5' RACE reads with MiXCR, giving one entry per CDR3 protein. Of 290,000 or so distinct CDR3 sequences in the sample, less than 25% were seen once. The data were taken from a study of CD8 T cells in ankylosing spondylitis. This chain uses TRBV28 with TRBJ2-3, with D unclear. Sequencing used blood, either unsorted or a sorted T cell fraction (not recorded which). This receptor was obtained from a female donor with ankylosing spondylitis or in good health (not recorded which). The CDR3 loop reads CASSFPGRDTQYF. The CDR3, as DNA: TGTGCCAGCAGTTTCCCGGGTCGGGATACGCAGTATTTT.